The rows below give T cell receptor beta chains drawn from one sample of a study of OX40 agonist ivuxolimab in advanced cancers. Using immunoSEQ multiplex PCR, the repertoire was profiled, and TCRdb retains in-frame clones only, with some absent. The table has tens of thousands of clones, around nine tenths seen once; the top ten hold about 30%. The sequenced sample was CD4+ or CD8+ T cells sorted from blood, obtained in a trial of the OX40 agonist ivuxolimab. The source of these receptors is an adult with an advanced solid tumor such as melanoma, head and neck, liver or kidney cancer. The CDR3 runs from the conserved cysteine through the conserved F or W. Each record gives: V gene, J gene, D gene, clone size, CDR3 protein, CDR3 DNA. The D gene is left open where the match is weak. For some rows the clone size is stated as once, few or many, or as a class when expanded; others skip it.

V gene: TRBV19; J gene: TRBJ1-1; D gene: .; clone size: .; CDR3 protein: CASNENTEAFF; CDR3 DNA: TGTGCCAGTAACGAGAACACTGAAGCTTTCTTT
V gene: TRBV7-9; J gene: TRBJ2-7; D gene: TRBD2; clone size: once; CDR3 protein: CASSFSGSHYEQYF; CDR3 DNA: TGTGCCAGCAGCTTTAGCGGGAGTCACTACGAGCAGTACTTC
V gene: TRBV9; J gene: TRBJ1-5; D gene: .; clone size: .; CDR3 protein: CASSANSGVGQPQHF; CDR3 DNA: TGTGCCAGCAGCGCAAACTCAGGGGTCGGGCAGCCCCAGCATTTT
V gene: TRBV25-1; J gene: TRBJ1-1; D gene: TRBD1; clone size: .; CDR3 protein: CASSVPTGADAFF; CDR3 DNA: TGTGCCAGCAGTGTCCCAACAGGGGCTGACGCTTTCTTT
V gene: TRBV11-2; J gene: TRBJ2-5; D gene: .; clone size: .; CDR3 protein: CASSPRTVQETQYF; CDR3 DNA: TGTGCCAGCAGCCCCCGCACAGTTCAAGAGACCCAGTACTTC
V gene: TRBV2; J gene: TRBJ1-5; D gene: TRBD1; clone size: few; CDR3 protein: CASSHLLGQGANQPQHF; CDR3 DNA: TGTGCCAGCAGCCATTTGCTGGGACAGGGGGCCAATCAGCCCCAGCATTTT
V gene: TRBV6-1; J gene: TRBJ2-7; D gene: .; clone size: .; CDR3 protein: CASSESYLYEQYF; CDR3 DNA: TGTGCCAGCAGTGAATCGTATCTCTACGAGCAGTACTTC
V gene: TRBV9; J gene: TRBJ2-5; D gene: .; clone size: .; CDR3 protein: CASSPSHQETQYF; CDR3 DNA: TGTGCCAGCAGCCCATCCCACCAAGAGACCCAGTACTTC
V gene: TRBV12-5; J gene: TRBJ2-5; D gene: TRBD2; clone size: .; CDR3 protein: CASGLSGGQETQYF; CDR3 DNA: TGTGCTAGTGGTTTGAGCGGGGGACAAGAGACCCAGTACTTC
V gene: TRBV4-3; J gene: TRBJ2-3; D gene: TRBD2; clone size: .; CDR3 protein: CASSQDWATSGYDTQYF; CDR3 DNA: TGCGCCAGCAGCCAAGATTGGGCGACTAGCGGGTACGATACGCAGTATTTT
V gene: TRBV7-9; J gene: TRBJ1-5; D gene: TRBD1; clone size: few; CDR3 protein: CASGGQENQPQHF; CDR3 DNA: TGTGCCAGCGGGGGACAGGAAAATCAGCCCCAGCATTTT
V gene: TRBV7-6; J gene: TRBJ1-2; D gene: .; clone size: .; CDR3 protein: CASSPRTDGYTF; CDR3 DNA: TGTGCCAGCAGCCCTCGGACGGATGGCTACACCTTC
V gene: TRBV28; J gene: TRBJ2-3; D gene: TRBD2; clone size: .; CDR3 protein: CASSSLLAGGTTDTQYF; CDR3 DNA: TGTGCCAGCAGTTCACTCTTAGCGGGGGGAACCACAGATACGCAGTATTTT
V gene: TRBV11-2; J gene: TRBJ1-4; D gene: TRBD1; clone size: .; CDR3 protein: CASSETGGGYEKLFF; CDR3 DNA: TGTGCCAGCAGCGAAACAGGGGGAGGTTATGAAAAACTGTTTTTT
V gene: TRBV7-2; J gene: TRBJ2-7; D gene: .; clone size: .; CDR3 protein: CASSPFTGRYEQYF; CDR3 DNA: TGTGCCAGCAGCCCCTTCACAGGGCGCTACGAGCAGTACTTC
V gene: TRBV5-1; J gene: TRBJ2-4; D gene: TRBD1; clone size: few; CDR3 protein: CASSPEEGTGSLAKNIQYF; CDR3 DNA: TGCGCCAGCAGCCCGGAGGAGGGGACAGGGTCCTTAGCCAAAAACATTCAGTACTTC
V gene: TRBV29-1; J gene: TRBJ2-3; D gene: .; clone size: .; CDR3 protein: CSVEAGSSTDTQYF; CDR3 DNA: TGCAGCGTCGAGGCAGGCTCTAGCACAGATACGCAGTATTTT
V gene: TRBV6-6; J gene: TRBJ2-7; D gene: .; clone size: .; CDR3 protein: CASSYGSSREQYF; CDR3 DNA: TGTGCCAGCAGTTATGGGAGTTCGAGGGAGCAGTACTTC
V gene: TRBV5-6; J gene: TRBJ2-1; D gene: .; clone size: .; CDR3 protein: CASSLAAKSGSDNEQFF; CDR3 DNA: TGTGCCAGCAGCTTGGCGGCAAAATCCGGGTCTGACAATGAGCAGTTCTTC
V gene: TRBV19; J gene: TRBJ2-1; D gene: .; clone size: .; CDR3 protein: CASSIMALSQGYNEQFF; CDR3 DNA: TGTGCCAGTAGTATTATGGCGTTGAGTCAGGGCTACAATGAGCAGTTCTTC